This entry lists 28 T cell receptor beta chains sequenced from one sample in a study of early T cells in non-severe SARS-CoV-2 infection. TCRdb re-called the 5' RACE reads with MiXCR, one entry per CDR3 protein. The sample contains about 98,000 distinct CDR3 sequences, about an eighth of which appear only once. The sequenced sample consisted of whole blood. Receptors were obtained from an adult who was a healthcare worker with PCR-confirmed SARS-CoV-2 infection or an uninfected control (not recorded which).

J is TRBJ2-5 and V is TRBV20-1; the match to TRBD1 covers 9 bases. This CDR3 region has 15 residues. In germline, CDR1 is DFQATT, CDR2 SNEGSKA (reference sequence). Trimming took 3 bases from V and 5 from J; bases not matched to a gene: 10. This CDR3 reads CSASSDRGSGETQYF. CDR3 DNA sequence: TGCAGTGCTAGCAGCGACAGGGGGTCGGGGGAGACCCAGTACTTC.

This clonotype occurred many times. The V gene is TRBV11-1, the J gene TRBJ2-7; no definite D call. Trimming cost V 2 bases and J 2 bases, with 10 bases left between them. Germline V CDR1 and CDR2: SGHAT, FQDESV (reference sequence). This CDR3 region has 14 residues. The CDR3 DNA is TGTGCCAGCAGCTTAACTACTGGGACCTACGAGCAGTACTTC. Protein product: CASSLTTGTYEQYF.

This clonotype was observed a handful of times. The chain recombines TRBV20-1 with TRBJ2-1; D remains unclear. Germline V gives CDR1 DFQATT, CDR2 SNEGSKA (reference sequence). V lost 0 bases to trimming and J lost 1 base, with 10 bases between them. The CDR3 runs to 15 residues. The CDR3 spells CSARDRRPSYNEQFF. CDR3 coding DNA: TGCAGTGCTAGAGATAGGCGTCCTTCCTACAATGAGCAGTTCTTC.

The chain recombines TRBV27 with TRBJ2-1, with D maybe TRBD1 (7 bases). Germline-derived CDR1 and CDR2 are MNHEY and SMNVEV (reference sequence). V gave up 3 bases and J gave up 3 bases, with 12 bases separating them. The CDR3 totals 15 residues. This CDR3 reads CASSLVQGGYNEQFF. The DNA for the CDR3 is TGTGCCAGCAGTTTGGTCCAGGGGGGCTACAATGAGCAGTTCTTC.

V is TRBV5-1 and J is TRBJ2-5; tentative D call: TRBD1 (6 bases). Trimming removed 0 bases from V and 2 bases from J, with 14 bases in between. Per germline, CDR1 SGHRS and CDR2 YFSETQ. This CDR3 is 16 amino acids long. The CDR3 sequence: CASSLGNVDRQETQYF. In DNA, the CDR3 is TGCGCCAGCAGCTTGGGAAACGTCGACAGGCAAGAGACCCAGTACTTC.

This clonotype was found many times. V and J are TRBV27 and TRBJ1-1; D is possibly TRBD1 (5 bases). V lost 6 bases to trimming and J lost 2 bases, with 10 bases between them. Germline CDR1 reads MNHEY; CDR2 reads SMNVEV (reference sequence). This CDR3 is 13 amino acids long. CDR3 loop: CASRTGANTEAFF. The CDR3, as DNA: TGTGCCAGCAGGACCGGGGCTAACACTGAAGCTTTCTTT.

The gene calls are TRBV28 and TRBJ1-4, with a possible D match to TRBD1 (6 bases). The CDR3 runs to 12 residues. Germline assignment: CDR1 MDHEN and CDR2 SYDVKM. Trimming removed 6 bases from V and 8 bases from J, with 10 bases in between. CDR3 coding DNA: TGTGCCAGCAGGGGGGCACGGGAAAAACTGTTTTTT. Translated: CASRGAREKLFF.

This chain connects TRBV12-3 or TRBV12-4 to TRBJ2-2, with 7 nucleotides matching TRBD2. V lost 6 bases, J lost 0 bases, and 4 bases stayed unmatched. The CDR3 sequence is 15 residues long. CDR3 amino acids: CASSTSGTNTGELFF. CDR3 sequence (DNA): TGTGCCAGCAGCACAAGCGGGACGAACACCGGGGAGCTGTTTTTT.

This CDR3 reads CASSLDPSGEQFF. The CDR3, as DNA: TGCGCCAGCAGCTTGGACCCTAGCGGGGAGCAGTTCTTC. J is TRBJ2-1 and V is TRBV5-1; TRBD2 matches at 8 bases. In germline, CDR1 is SGHRS, CDR2 YFSETQ. The CDR3 runs 13 residues. V trimming: 0 bases; J trimming: 10 bases; junction bases outside the gene matches: 3.

This clonotype was detected only a few times. The chain links TRBV29-1 to TRBJ1-4, with D possibly being TRBD1 (6 bases). Trimming took off 8 bases at V and 3 bases at J, with 25 bases between the two ends. The CDR3 loop spans 17 amino acids. Germline CDR1 and CDR2: SQVTM and ANQGSEA. This CDR3 reads CSPDGPNRAAANEKLFF. CDR3 bases: TGCAGCCCTGACGGGCCCAACAGGGCTGCAGCTAATGAAAAACTGTTTTTT.

This clonotype was detected ten times or more. This chain uses TRBV30 with TRBJ1-6, with unresolved D. The CDR3 has 14 residues. From germline, CDR1 is GTSNPN and CDR2 SVGIG (reference sequence). V dropped 0 bases and J dropped 8 bases, with 11 bases sitting between them. In DNA, the CDR3 is TGTGCCTGGAGTGTAATTCCGGGCGATTCACCCCTCCACTTT. It translates to CAWSVIPGDSPLHF.

This chain joins TRBV6-1 and TRBJ1-1; D remains unclear. V was pared by 7 bases and J by 3 bases, with 15 bases between. Per the germline V gene, CDR1 is MNHNS and CDR2 is SASEGT. The CDR3 sequence is 14 residues long. The chain's CDR3 is CASKRNGGHTEAFF. CDR3 coding DNA: TGTGCCAGCAAGAGGAACGGTGGGCACACTGAAGCTTTCTTT.

The genes are TRBV28 and TRBJ2-7, with D hard to call. Germline CDR1 MDHEN, CDR2 SYDVKM. The CDR3 is 14 residues long. The V end was cut by 6 bases, the J end by 5 bases, with 17 bases between. The CDR3 reads CASSPSPKLDEQYF. The DNA for the CDR3 is TGTGCCAGCAGCCCTTCGCCCAAGTTGGACGAGCAGTACTTC. Combining the CDR3 with reference TRBV28 and TRBJ2-7 gives the whole variable domain DVKVTQSSRYLVKRTGEKVFLECVQDMDHENMFWYRQDPGLGLRLIYFSYDVKMKEKGDIPEGYSVSREKKERFSLILESASTNQTSMYLCASSPSPKLDEQYFGPGTRLTVT.

The chain links TRBV6-5 to TRBJ1-2; possibly TRBD1 for D (5 bases). Trimming took off 5 bases at V and 0 bases at J, with 10 bases between the two ends. In germline, CDR1 is MNHEY, CDR2 SVGAGI. The CDR3 has 14 residues. The DNA for the CDR3 is TGTGCCAGCAGTCGTACAGGAGCTAACTATGGCTACACCTTC. Translation gives CASSRTGANYGYTF.

This clonotype has a count of ten or more. The V gene is TRBV7-9, the J gene TRBJ1-1; D remains ambiguous. Germline V gene sequence: CDR1 SEHNR, CDR2 FQNEAQ (reference sequence). The CDR3 is made up of 14 amino acids. Trimming took off 3 bases at V and 0 bases at J, with 8 bases between the two ends. The CDR3 spells CASSFGSMNTEAFF. The CDR3 DNA sequence: TGTGCCAGCAGCTTTGGAAGTATGAACACTGAAGCTTTCTTT. Complete variable domain (other parts from reference TRBV7-9 and TRBJ1-1): DTGVSQNPRHKITKRGQNVTFRCDPISEHNRLYWYRQTLGQGPEFLTYFQNEAQLEKSRLLSDRFSAERPKGSFSTLEIQRTEQGDSAMYLCASSFGSMNTEAFFGQGTRLTVV.

Many counts were recorded for this clonotype. This chain joins TRBV20-1 and TRBJ1-5, with D unresolved. The ends were cut back, 0 bases at V and 3 bases at J, with 9 bases in the middle. Per germline, CDR1 DFQATT and CDR2 SNEGSKA (reference sequence). The CDR3 spans 14 residues. The CDR3: CSARDQWPNQPQHF. CDR3 in DNA: TGCAGTGCTAGAGATCAATGGCCCAATCAGCCCCAGCATTTT.

This clonotype was counted between two and nine times. CDR3 in amino acids: CSARLSRQETQYF. In DNA, the CDR3 is TGCAGTGCTAGGCTCTCGCGGCAAGAGACCCAGTACTTC. This chain links TRBV20-1 with TRBJ2-5, with unresolved D. CDR1 DFQATT and CDR2 SNEGSKA come from the germline V gene (reference sequence). The V gene lost 3 bases and the J gene lost 2 bases, with 10 bases spanning the gap. The length of the CDR3 is 13 residues.

This clonotype occurred a few times. This chain connects TRBV7-8 to TRBJ2-1, with D possibly TRBD2 on 5 matching bases. V dropped 5 bases and J dropped 4 bases, with 18 bases sitting between them. This CDR3 comprises 16 residues. Germline CDR1 reads SGHVS; CDR2 reads FQNEAQ. CDR3 coding DNA: TGTGCCAGCAGCGGCCGGGGTGGCCTAGAGTACAATGAGCAGTTCTTC. Protein: CASSGRGGLEYNEQFF.

The chain links TRBV7-9 to TRBJ2-7; 8 nucleotides match TRBD1. CDR3 length: 14 amino acids. The ends lost 5 bases at V and 3 bases at J; junction bases unmatched: 6. The germline V gene encodes CDR1 SEHNR and CDR2 FQNEAQ (reference sequence). CDR3 nucleotide sequence: TGTGCCAGCAGCACCGGGACAGGCCGCTACGAGCAGTACTTC. The encoded protein is CASSTGTGRYEQYF.

The V and J genes are TRBV7-9 and TRBJ1-2; perhaps TRBD1 as D (6 bases). Germline CDR1 SEHNR, CDR2 FQNEAQ (reference sequence). Trimming took 4 bases from V and 2 from J, leaving 8 bases between them. The length of the CDR3 is 13 residues. This chain's CDR3 is CASSYGQNYGYTF. CDR3 DNA sequence: TGTGCCAGCAGCTACGGACAGAACTATGGCTACACCTTC.

A few counts support this clonotype. The chain is built from TRBV7-9 and TRBJ2-1, with 7 bases fitting TRBD2. The trim removed 8 bases at V and 7 bases at J, leaving 5 bases unmatched. Germline values: CDR1 SEHNR, CDR2 FQNEAQ (reference sequence). The CDR3 contains 12 residues. CDR3 amino acids: CASRMGGNEQFF. CDR3 nucleotides: TGTGCCAGCCGGATGGGGGGGAATGAGCAGTTCTTC.

Ten or more counts support this clonotype. Here the CDR3 DNA reads TGCAGTGCTAGAGCGGGCGGGGTTTTCGGCAATCAGCCCCAGCATTTT. It is translated as CSARAGGVFGNQPQHF. This sequence joins TRBV20-1 and TRBJ1-5, with D hard to call. This CDR3 region has 16 residues. CDR1 and CDR2 (germline): DFQATT, SNEGSKA (reference sequence). V was clipped by 1 base and J by 2 bases, with 15 bases between them.

This chain connects TRBV6-5 to TRBJ2-1, with TRBD2 matching over 8 bases. The J segment lost 5 bases and the V segment lost 6 bases, leaving 9 bases of the junction unmatched. Germline V gene lookup returns CDR1 MNHEY and CDR2 SVGAGI. There are 15 residues in the CDR3. The CDR3 nucleotides read TGTGCCAGCAGGGAAATAGCGGGGAGAAACAATGAGCAGTTCTTC. Translating it yields CASREIAGRNNEQFF.

To note about this clonotype: Being one base from a much bigger clone, this may be a read error. The chain is built from TRBV11-2 and TRBJ2-3; no firm D call. The germline V gene encodes CDR1 SGHAT and CDR2 FQNNGV. The V end was cut by 6 bases, the J end by 2 bases, with 3 bases between. CDR3 length: 11 residues. CDR3 coding DNA: TGTGCCAGCAGTAACACAGATACGCAGTATTTT. Translating gives CASSNTDTQYF. Full variable domain (missing parts from reference TRBV11-2 and TRBJ2-3): EAGVAQSPRYKIIEKRQSVAFWCNPISGHATLYWYQQILGQGPKLLIQFQNNGVVDDSQLPKDRFSAERLKGVDSTLKIQPAKLEDSAVYLCASSNTDTQYFGPGTRLTVL.

The V and J genes are TRBV4-1 and TRBJ1-2; 7 bases agree with TRBD1. The V gene's germline CDR1 is MGHRA and CDR2 YSYEKL. This CDR3 is built from 17 residues. The V segment lost 2 bases and the J segment 7 bases; nucleotides outside the gene matches: 16. CDR3 protein: CASSQREGGAESGGYTF. The CDR3 DNA reads TGCGCCAGCAGCCAAAGGGAAGGGGGCGCTGAATCGGGTGGCTACACCTTC.

In its sample, this clonotype was seen a few times. The V and J genes are TRBV20-1 and TRBJ2-2; 9 nucleotides line up with TRBD2. The CDR3 length is 15 residues. CDR1 is DFQATT and CDR2 is SNEGSKA in the germline V gene (reference sequence). V shed 4 bases and J 7 bases; nucleotides not matched to a gene: 10. The CDR3 nucleotides read TGCAGTGCTAAGCAGGGCGGGAGGGCCATCGGGGAGCTGTTTTTT. This gives the protein CSAKQGGRAIGELFF.

This clonotype was recorded at least ten times. This sequence joins TRBV6-2 or TRBV6-3 and TRBJ2-1, with D tentatively TRBD2 (6 bases). The V gene's germline CDR1 is MNHEY and CDR2 SVGEGT. This CDR3 is 12 amino acids long. V was trimmed by 7 bases and J by 7 bases, leaving 11 bases between them. The CDR3 DNA sequence: TGTGCCAGCAAGGGACTGTCGAATGAGCAGTTCTTC. This encodes CASKGLSNEQFF.

This clonotype was recorded at least ten times. This CDR3 reads CASSPGQTTINEQFF. The CDR3 DNA reads as TGTGCCAGCAGCCCGGGACAAACGACCATCAATGAGCAGTTCTTC. The chain combines TRBV28 with TRBJ2-1, with D tentatively TRBD1 (6 bases). The germline gives CDR1 MDHEN, CDR2 SYDVKM. Between the trimmed V and J ends, which lost 6 bases and 6 bases, there was a span of 18 bases. This CDR3 has 15 residues.